This paragraph covers one T cell receptor beta chain sequence. The antigen it binds to is not known. It has no much larger one-base neighbor in the sample; base qualities were not kept. From the cysteine through the phenylalanine, the CDR3 covers 15 amino acids. Only the CDR3 region is kept as DNA, spanning 45 bases read in frame from base 1. The germline V gene supplies CDR1 SNHLY and CDR2 FYNNEI. V is clipped by 4 bases and J by 3 bases, and the sequence between their germline boundaries is 16 bases long. The data originate from a study of T-cell memory formation after mild COVID-19 (dated by TCRdb to 2020 to 2022). Context from the whole study: Most TCR sequence clusters were specific to one of the two donors. T-cell clones expanding and contracting after mild COVID-19 in a couple of donors were tracked by longitudinal TCRalpha and TCRbeta repertoire sequencing. Two young, previously healthy adult volunteers, one female and one male, were included in the cohort. Here is what the overall study found, with its caveats: The second-wave clones that peaked on day 37 were not confirmed to be SARS-CoV-2 specific. Contracting CD4+ clones were found mainly in CM and EM memory subsets, while CD8+ clones were enriched in EMRA. From day 15 to 85, contracting clones showed balanced CD4/CD8 phenotypes, whereas a second wave of clones that expanded from day 15 to 37 leaned towards CD4+. Only a couple of mild cases were covered by the study, and larger cohorts that include severe cases with pre-infection samples were considered necessary. The detection of some responding clones in pre-infection memory suggests that pre-existing cross-reactive memory T cells joined the SARS-CoV-2 response.

TCRdb records Illumina NovaSeq 6000 as the sequencer. cDNA libraries for TCRalpha and TCRbeta were prepared by 5'RACE using constant-segment primers, with sample barcodes and unique molecular identifiers added. RNA was extracted from every sample with Trizol reagent. Amplification of the libraries took two PCR steps, and the second step added a second sample barcode plus Illumina TruSeq adapters. Sequencing of the libraries was done on an Illumina NovaSeq, producing 2 x 150 bp paired-end reads. In the paper's pipeline: Reads were demultiplexed and collapsed into UMI-guided consensus sequences with migec v1.2.7. With mixcr v2.1.11, UMI consensuses were aligned to TRA and TRB V and J templates and assembled into clonotypes. Clonotypes were classified as expanded or contracted when called significant by both edgeR and NoisET, with noise models trained on biological replicates. For edgeR calls, a false discovery rate-adjusted p below 0.01 and a log2 fold-change threshold of 1 were applied. PCA with hierarchical clustering of max-normalized trajectories of the 1000 most abundant clonotypes was used as exploratory dynamics analysis. The CD4 or CD8 phenotype of responding clones was assigned using the separately sequenced CD4+ and CD8+ repertoires. Using fastp trimming at Q25 and MiXCR clonotype assembly, TCRdb reanalyzed the public sequencing data and kept in-frame beta chains. Entries that share a CDR3 protein sequence are merged under the most common genes and DNA. TCRdb, not the original authors, processed these V and J calls. The sample table lists 300,000 to 400,000 distinct CDR3 sequences, 12% to 15% of them with a count of one. The ten largest clones add up to about a fifth of the sample.

Ficoll-Paque density gradient centrifugation was the method used to isolate PBMCs. Sequenced input: PBMCs or a T cell subset sorted from them (not recorded which). The sequence joins TRBV2 to TRBJ2-7, with the identity of the D gene unclear. The TCR originated in a man aged 18 to 30 who had mild COVID-19 (a few samples of this study predate the infection). The sample titles of this study are shuffled in the database, so cell type and time point are left out; the donor was told from shared clones. The CDR3: CASSAIQDGNYEQYF. The nucleotide sequence is given as TGTGCCAGCAGTGCTATCCAGGACGGCAACTACGAGCAGTACTTC.